The T cell receptor (beta chain) under discussion was sequenced for a study of T cells in Graves' hyperthyroidism and ophthalmopathy (dated by TCRdb to about 2019). Concerning the study at large: Peripheral blood samples were taken at initial diagnosis, before any treatment was given. To identify distinguishing TCR V-J signatures, a discovery cohort of 95 to 100 patients was used, comprising some 45 with Graves' ophthalmopathy and 55 to 65 with stable Graves' hyperthyroidism. Whether ophthalmopathy could be predicted prospectively was tested in an independent validation cohort made up of under 20 hyperthyroidism patients plus 17 patients who later progressed to ophthalmopathy. The 100 or so discovery patients were divided at random into training and test sets in a 7:3 ratio. The study also compared thyroid tissue and blood T-cell repertoires from more than 5 Graves' hyperthyroidism patients. Following sampling, methimazole starting at 30 mg daily was given to hyperthyroidism patients, and high-dose intravenous methylprednisolone was given to ophthalmopathy patients. According to the paper, TCR Vbeta CDR3 sequencing was carried out on around 140 peripheral blood samples, which came from 40 to 45 ophthalmopathy, 75 or so hyperthyroidism and roughly 17 progressor patients.

Via the germline V gene, CDR1 is KGHDR and CDR2 SFDVKD. V is cut back by 9 bases and J by 2 bases, with 5 bases in the junction unmatched. The CDR3 covers 14 residues, taking in both the cysteine and the phenylalanine. The sequence is cut down to CDR3 DNA, 42 bases in frame from base 1. Stable Graves' hyperthyroidism was defined as no progression to ophthalmopathy during 18 months of follow-up. The hyperthyroidism patients were between 18 and 65 years old and newly diagnosed, with a disease duration of less than 2 months. Exclusion was applied to patients with uncontrolled infections, other autoimmune diseases, pregnancy or lactation. Diagnoses relied on clinical symptoms, serum thyroxine and TRAb, thyroid ultrasound and orbital computed tomography. PBMCs were separated from 10 ml of fresh peripheral blood using Ficoll-Paque density gradient centrifugation. Total RNA was extracted using Trizol reagent, and RNA quality was assessed on an Agilent 2100 Bioanalyzer.

Amplification of TCR beta CDR3 regions was carried out from RNA transcripts. For the first round of RT-PCR on the TCR CDR3, the HTBI primer set was used together with the Qiagen OneStep RT-PCR kit. Libraries were constructed in a second round of multiplex PCR, after which size selection and purification were carried out. Sequencing of the libraries was done on an Illumina HiSeq2000 using paired-end 100 bp reads. The published analysis was carried out like this. SOAPnuke was used to process the raw data, throwing out any read that contained adapters or uncalled bases, had a mean Phred below 15, or lacked an exact constant-primer or identifier match. High-quality paired reads were merged with COPE v1.2.5, and unique nucleotide sequences were defined as clonotypes. Clonotypes were aligned to IMGT TRBV, TRBD and TRBJ reference segments using MiTCR v1.1. The analysis was restricted to V-J combinations with a frequency above 0.0001, which together covered approximately 99% of the repertoires. The TCS score was defined as the ratio of F50 (clonal expansion) to E x V (chaos), calculated using BLOSUM62-based TCRdist between CDR3 peptides within each V-J. Welch's t-statistics and random forest reduced approximately 520 V-J features to under 15, which were used in a naive Bayes classifier (R e1071). TCRdb reanalyzed the raw reads on its own, using fastp at Q25 for trimming and MiXCR for clone calling, and kept in-frame beta chains. Entries are consolidated by CDR3 protein sequence, retaining the most common genes and DNA. TCRdb, not the original authors, processed these V and J calls. The sample table shows around 560,000 distinct CDR3 sequences, and 16% are seen once. The top ten hold about 17% of the sample.

Points the paper makes about the study in general: In validation, progression to ophthalmopathy was predicted by the model with almost 71% sensitivity and 72% to 85% specificity, a median of roughly 6.4 months before onset. Most expanded thyroid clonotypes (frequency above 0.001) were also detected in blood, suggesting blood repertoires may reflect thyroid immune responses. Ophthalmopathy was separated from stable hyperthyroidism by a 13 V-J signature model, with over 85% sensitivity and about 84% specificity obtained in cross-validation and 80%/75% obtained in testing. No statistical method was used to set the sample size in advance, and investigators knew the group allocation.

This clonotype appeared a few times. Its antigen is currently not known. No base quality information exists; no much larger clone differs at one position. The sequenced sample was blood. The rearranged segments are TRBV24-1 and TRBJ2-3; TRBD2 lines up with 9 middle nucleotides. The TCR was taken from a young woman with Graves' hyperthyroidism. The DNA sequence is given as TGTGCCACCTCGGGACTAGCTGACACAGATACGCAGTATTTT. It translates as CATSGLADTDTQYF.